This T cell receptor (beta chain) came from a study of T cells in localized non-small cell lung cancer. Study-level results: Maximal T cell clonality occurred in uninvolved adjacent lung, with tumor ranking below it.

Comments on this clone: The antigen is unknown.

Sequenced by immunoSEQ multiplex PCR; TCRdb stores in-frame clones only, minus some. The data contain approximately 61,000 clones, roughly 88% of them singletons. Trimming left V 4 bases short and J 5 bases short, with 18 bases between. This CDR3 spans 15 amino acids. Per germline, CDR1 SGHKS and CDR2 YYEKEE (reference sequence). Sequenced material: peripheral blood, taken before any cancer treatment. The origin of this receptor is a woman aged 40-69 years with stage I lung adenocarcinoma. The J gene is TRBJ1-1, the V gene TRBV5-5; D gene uncertain. The chain's CDR3 is CASSGELHLGTEAFF. The CDR3 DNA reads TGTGCCAGCAGCGGCGAACTACATTTAGGAACTGAAGCTTTCTTT. The complete variable domain, with remaining parts taken from reference TRBV5-5 and TRBJ1-1, reads DAGVTQSPTHLIKTRGQQVTLRCSPISGHKSVSWYQQVLGQGPQFIFQYYEKEERGRGNFPDRFSARQFPNYSSELNVNALLLGDSALYLCASSGELHLGTEAFFGQGTRLTVV.